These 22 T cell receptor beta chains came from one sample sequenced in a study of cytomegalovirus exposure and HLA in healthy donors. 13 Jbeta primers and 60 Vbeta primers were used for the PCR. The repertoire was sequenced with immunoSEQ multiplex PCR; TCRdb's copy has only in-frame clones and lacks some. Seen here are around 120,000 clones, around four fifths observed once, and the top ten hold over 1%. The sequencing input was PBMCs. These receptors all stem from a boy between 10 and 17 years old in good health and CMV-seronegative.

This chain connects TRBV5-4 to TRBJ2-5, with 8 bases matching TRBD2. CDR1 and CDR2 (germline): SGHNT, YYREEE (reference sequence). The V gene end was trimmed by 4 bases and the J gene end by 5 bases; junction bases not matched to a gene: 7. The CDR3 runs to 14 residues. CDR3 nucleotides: TGTGCCAGCAGCCCGGGACTAGGAGGGGAGACCCAGTACTTC. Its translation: CASSPGLGGETQYF. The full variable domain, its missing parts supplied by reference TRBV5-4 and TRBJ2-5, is ETGVTQSPTHLIKTRGQQVTLRCSSQSGHNTVSWYQQALGQGPQFIFQYYREEENGRGNFPPRFSGLQFPNYSSELNVNALELDDSALYLCASSPGLGGETQYFGPGTRLLVL.

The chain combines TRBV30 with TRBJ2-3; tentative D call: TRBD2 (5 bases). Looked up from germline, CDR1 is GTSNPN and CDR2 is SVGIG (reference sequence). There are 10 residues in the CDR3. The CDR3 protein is CAEGIDTQYF. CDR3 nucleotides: TGTGCTGAGGGTATAGATACGCAGTATTTT.

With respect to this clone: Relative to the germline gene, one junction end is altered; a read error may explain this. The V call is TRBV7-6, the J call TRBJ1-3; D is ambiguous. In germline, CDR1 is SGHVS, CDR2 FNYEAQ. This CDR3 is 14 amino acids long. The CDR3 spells CASSLAGSGNTIYF. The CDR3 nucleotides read TGTGCCAGCAGCCTAGCCGGCTCTGGAAACACCATATATTTT.

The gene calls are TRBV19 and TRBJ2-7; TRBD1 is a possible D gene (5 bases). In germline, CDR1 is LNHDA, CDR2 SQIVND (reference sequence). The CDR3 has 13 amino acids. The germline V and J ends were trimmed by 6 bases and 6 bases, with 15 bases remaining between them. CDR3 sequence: CASRSRAATEQYF. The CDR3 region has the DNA TGTGCCAGTAGAAGCAGGGCCGCGACCGAGCAGTACTTC. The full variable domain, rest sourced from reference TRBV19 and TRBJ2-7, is DGGITQSPKYLFRKEGQNVTLSCEQNLNHDAMYWYRQDPGQGLRLIYYSQIVNDFQKGDIAEGYSVSREKKESFPLTVTSAQKNPTAFYLCASRSRAATEQYFGPGTRLTVT.

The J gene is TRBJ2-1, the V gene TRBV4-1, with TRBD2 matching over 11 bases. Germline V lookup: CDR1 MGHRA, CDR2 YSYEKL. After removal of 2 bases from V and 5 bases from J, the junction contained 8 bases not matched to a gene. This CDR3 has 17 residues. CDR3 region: CASSQPLAGGSHNEQFF. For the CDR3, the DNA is TGCGCCAGCAGCCAACCTCTAGCGGGAGGTTCCCACAATGAGCAGTTCTTC.

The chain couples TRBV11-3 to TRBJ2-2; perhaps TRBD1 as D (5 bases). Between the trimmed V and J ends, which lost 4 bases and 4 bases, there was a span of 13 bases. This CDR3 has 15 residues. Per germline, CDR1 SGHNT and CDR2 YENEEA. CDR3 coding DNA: TGTGCCAGCAGCTATCCAGGGCTGGGCACCGGGGAGCTGTTTTTT. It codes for CASSYPGLGTGELFF.

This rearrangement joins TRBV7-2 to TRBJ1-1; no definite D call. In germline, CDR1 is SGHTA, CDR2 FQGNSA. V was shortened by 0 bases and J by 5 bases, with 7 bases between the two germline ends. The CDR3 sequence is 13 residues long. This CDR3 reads CASSLATGTEAFF. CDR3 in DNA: TGTGCCAGCAGCTTAGCAACCGGGACTGAAGCTTTCTTT.

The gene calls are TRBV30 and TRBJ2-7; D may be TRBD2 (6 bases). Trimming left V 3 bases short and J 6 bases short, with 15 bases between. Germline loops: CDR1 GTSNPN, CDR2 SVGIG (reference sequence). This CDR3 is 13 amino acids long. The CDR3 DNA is TGTGCCTGGAGCAAGATGGCGGGAACCGAGCAGTACTTC. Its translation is CAWSKMAGTEQYF.

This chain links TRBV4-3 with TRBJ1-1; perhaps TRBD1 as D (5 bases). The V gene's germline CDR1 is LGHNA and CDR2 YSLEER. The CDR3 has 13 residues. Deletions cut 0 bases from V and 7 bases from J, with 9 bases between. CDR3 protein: CASSQDQGVEAFF. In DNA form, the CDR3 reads TGCGCCAGCAGCCAAGATCAGGGCGTTGAAGCTTTCTTT.

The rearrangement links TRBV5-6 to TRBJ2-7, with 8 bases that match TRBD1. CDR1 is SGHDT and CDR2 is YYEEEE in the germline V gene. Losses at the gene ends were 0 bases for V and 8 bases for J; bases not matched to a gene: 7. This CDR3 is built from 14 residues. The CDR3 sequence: CASSLGGTGSKQYF. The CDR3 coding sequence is TGTGCCAGCAGCTTGGGGGGGACAGGCAGCAAGCAGTACTTC.

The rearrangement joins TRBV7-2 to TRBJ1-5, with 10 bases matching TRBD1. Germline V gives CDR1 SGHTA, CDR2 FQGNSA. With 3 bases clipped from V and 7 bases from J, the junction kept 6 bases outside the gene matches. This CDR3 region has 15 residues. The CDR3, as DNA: TGTGCCAGCAGCTTGAGACAGGGGGCAGGGCAGCCCCAGCATTTT. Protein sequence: CASSLRQGAGQPQHF.

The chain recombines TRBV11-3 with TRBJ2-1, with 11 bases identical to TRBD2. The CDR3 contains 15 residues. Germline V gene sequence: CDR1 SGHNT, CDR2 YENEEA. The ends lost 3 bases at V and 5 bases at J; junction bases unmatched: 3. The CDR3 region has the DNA TGTGCCAGCAGCTTGGGGACTAGCGGTAACAATGAGCAGTTCTTC. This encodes CASSLGTSGNNEQFF.

For the CDR3, the DNA is TGTGCCAGCAGCGCTAGCGGCCTGTCCTACAATGAGCAGTTCTTC. Translated, it gives CASSASGLSYNEQFF. The rearrangement links TRBV7-8 to TRBJ2-1; 7 positions agree with TRBD2. V lost 5 bases and J lost 1; bases outside the gene matches: 5. The V gene's germline CDR1 is SGHVS and CDR2 FQNEAQ. The CDR3 runs 15 residues.

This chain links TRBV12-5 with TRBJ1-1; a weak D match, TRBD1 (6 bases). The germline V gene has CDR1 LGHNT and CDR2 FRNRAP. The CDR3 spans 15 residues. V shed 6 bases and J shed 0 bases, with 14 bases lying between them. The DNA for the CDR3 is TGTGCTAGTGGGCAGACGACAGGATTGAACACTGAAGCTTTCTTT. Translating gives CASGQTTGLNTEAFF.

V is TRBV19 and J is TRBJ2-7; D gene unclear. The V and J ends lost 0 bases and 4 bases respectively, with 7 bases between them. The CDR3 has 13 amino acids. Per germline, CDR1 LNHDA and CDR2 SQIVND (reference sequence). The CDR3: CASSIEESYEQYF. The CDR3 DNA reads TGTGCCAGTAGTATAGAGGAGTCTTACGAGCAGTACTTC.

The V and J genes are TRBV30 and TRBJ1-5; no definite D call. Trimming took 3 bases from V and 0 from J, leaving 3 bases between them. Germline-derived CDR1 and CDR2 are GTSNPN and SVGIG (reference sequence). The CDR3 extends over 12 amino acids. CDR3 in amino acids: CAWSSSNQPQHF. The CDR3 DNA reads TGTGCCTGGAGCTCTAGCAATCAGCCCCAGCATTTT.

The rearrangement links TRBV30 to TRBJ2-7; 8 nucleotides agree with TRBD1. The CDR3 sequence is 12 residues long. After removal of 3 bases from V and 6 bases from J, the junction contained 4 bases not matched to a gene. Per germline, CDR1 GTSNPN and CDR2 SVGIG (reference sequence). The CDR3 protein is CAWSSTGVEQYF. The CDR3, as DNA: TGTGCCTGGAGCTCGACAGGGGTCGAGCAGTACTTC. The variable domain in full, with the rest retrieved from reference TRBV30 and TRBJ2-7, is SQTIHQWPATLVQPVGSPLSLECTVEGTSNPNLYWYRQAAGRGLQLLFYSVGIGQISSEVPQNLSASRPQDRQFILSSKKLLLSDSGFYLCAWSSTGVEQYFGPGTRLTVT.

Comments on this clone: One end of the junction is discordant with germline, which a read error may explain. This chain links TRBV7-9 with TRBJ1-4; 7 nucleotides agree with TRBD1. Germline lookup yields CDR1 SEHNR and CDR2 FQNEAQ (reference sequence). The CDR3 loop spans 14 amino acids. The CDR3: CSSSLGTANEKLFF. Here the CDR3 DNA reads TGTTCCAGCAGCTTAGGGACAGCTAATGAAAAACTGTTTTTT.

This CDR3 is CASSMGLGYYEQYF. The CDR3 DNA reads TGTGCCAGCAGTATGGGACTAGGCTACTACGAGCAGTACTTC. The chain has TRBV27 and TRBJ2-7; 8 bases map to TRBD2. The V segment lost 5 bases and the J segment 3 bases; nucleotides outside the gene matches: 6. From germline, CDR1 is MNHEY and CDR2 SMNVEV (reference sequence). This CDR3 has 14 amino acids.

The CDR3 region is CASSELREEETQYF. For the CDR3, the DNA is TGTGCCAGCAGTGAATTACGCGAAGAAGAGACCCAGTACTTC. The V gene is TRBV6-1, the J gene TRBJ2-5; D remains ambiguous. V dropped 2 bases and J dropped 3 bases, with 10 bases sitting between them. The CDR3 length is 14 residues. From germline, CDR1 is MNHNS and CDR2 SASEGT.

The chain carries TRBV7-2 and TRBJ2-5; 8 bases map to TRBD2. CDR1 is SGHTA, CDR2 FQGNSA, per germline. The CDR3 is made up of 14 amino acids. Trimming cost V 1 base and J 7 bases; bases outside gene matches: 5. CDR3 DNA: TGTGCCAGCAGCTTAGACGGACTAGCAGCGACCCAGTACTTC. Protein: CASSLDGLAATQYF.

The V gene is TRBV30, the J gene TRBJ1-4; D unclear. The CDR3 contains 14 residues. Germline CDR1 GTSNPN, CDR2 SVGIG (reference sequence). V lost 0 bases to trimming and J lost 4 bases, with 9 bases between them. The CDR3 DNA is TGTGCCTGGAGTGTACCTATTCGTAATGAAAAACTGTTTTTT. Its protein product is CAWSVPIRNEKLFF.